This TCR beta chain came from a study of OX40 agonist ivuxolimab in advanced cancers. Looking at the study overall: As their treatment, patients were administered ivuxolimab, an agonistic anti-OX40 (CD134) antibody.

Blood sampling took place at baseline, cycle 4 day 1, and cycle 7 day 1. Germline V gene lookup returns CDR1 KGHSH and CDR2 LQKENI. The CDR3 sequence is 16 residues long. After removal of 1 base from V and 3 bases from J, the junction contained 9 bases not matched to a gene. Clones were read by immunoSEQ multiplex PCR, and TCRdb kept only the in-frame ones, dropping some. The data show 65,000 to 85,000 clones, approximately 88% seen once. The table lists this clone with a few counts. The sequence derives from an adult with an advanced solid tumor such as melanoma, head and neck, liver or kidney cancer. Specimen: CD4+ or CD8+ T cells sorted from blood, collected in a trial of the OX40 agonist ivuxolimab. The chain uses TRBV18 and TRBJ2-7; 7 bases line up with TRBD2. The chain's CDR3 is CASSPRLSGGGYEQYF. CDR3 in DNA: TGTGCCAGCTCACCACGTCTGAGTGGGGGGGGCTACGAGCAGTACTTC.